This paragraph covers one T cell receptor beta chain sequence. Its antigen is unidentified. Measured with immunoSEQ multiplex PCR; TCRdb has only the in-frame clones, and not every one. The table lists about 85,000 clones, 86% of them singletons, with around 8% in the top ten. The record originates from a study of T cell responses to AZD1222 COVID-19 vaccine. Study-wide results and caveats: Rises in breadth and depth of Spike-specific TCRs came after two AZD1222 doses. Clonal diversity was possibly underestimated; the donors were predominantly white British and more often female.

V lost 6 bases, J lost 5 bases, and 16 bases lay in between. CDR1 MNHEY and CDR2 SVGAGI come from the germline V gene. CDR3 size: 15 residues. The sequenced sample was peripheral blood, obtained on day 0 of AZD1222 vaccination. The V call is TRBV6-5, the J call TRBJ1-4; the D is unclear. This receptor was identified in an adult in good health. DNA of the CDR3: TGTGCCAGCAGCCTAAACCCTCTACGGAATGAAAAACTGTTTTTT. The encoded protein is CASSLNPLRNEKLFF.